The entry below describes one TCR beta chain. The target antigen is unknown. Germline V gene data show CDR1 as ENHRY and CDR2 as SYGVKD. The ends were cut back, 4 bases at V and 7 bases at J, with 16 bases in the middle. The CDR3 totals 14 residues. HIV-positive participants were all treated in the United States. These data are taken from a study of long-term antiretroviral therapy in people with HIV. Broader study findings: Diversity increased after ART yet remained lower than in transplant donor controls.

Sequencing relied on immunoSEQ assay v3.0, run at survey level. The table came from immunoSEQ multiplex PCR; TCRdb's copy has only in-frame clones and leaves some out. Of approximately 15,000 clones in the sample, 75% to 85% were seen once. The clonotype was recovered from a man between 35 and 55 years old with HIV. This chain connects TRBV10-3 to TRBJ1-2; a possible D gene is TRBD1 (6 bases). Specimen: unsorted PBMCs, collected 3.1 years after starting antiretroviral therapy. CDR3 in amino acids: CAISARDTDSGYTF. The CDR3 coding sequence is TGTGCCATCAGTGCCCGGGACACCGATAGTGGCTACACCTTC.